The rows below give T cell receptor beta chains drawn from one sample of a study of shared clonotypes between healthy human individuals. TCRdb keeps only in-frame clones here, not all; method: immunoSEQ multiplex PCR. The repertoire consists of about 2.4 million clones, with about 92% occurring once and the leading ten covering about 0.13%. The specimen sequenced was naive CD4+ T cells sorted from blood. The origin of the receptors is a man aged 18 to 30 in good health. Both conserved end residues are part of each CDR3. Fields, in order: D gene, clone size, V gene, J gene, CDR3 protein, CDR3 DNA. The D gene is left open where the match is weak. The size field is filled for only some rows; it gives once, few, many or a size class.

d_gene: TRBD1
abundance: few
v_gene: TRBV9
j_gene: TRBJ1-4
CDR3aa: CASSMDRGTNEKLFF
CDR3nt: TGTGCCAGCAGCATGGACAGGGGAACTAATGAAAAACTGTTTTTT

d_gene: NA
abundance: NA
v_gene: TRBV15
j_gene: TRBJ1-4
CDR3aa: CATSRDRGPDEKLFF
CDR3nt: TGTGCCACCAGCAGAGATCGAGGGCCGGATGAAAAACTGTTTTTT

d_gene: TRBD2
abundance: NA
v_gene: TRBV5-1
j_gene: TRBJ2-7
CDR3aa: CASSLESSGTSSYEQYF
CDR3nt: TGCGCCAGCAGCTTGGAAAGTAGCGGGACCAGCTCCTACGAGCAGTACTTC

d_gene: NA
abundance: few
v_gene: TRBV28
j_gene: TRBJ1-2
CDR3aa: CASSQPAVGGYTF
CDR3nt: TGTGCCAGCAGTCAGCCAGCTGTTGGTGGCTACACCTTC

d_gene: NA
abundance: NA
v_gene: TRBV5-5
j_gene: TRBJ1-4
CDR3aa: CASSLSVTNEKLFF
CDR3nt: TGTGCCAGCAGCTTGTCGGTCACTAATGAAAAACTGTTTTTT

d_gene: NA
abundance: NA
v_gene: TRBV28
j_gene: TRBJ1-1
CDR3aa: CASSFGQLNTEAFF
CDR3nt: TGTGCCAGCAGTTTCGGACAGTTGAACACTGAAGCTTTCTTT

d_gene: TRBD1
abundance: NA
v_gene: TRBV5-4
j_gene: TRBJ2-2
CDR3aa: CASSFGQGANTGELFF
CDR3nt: TGTGCCAGCAGCTTTGGACAGGGGGCGAACACCGGGGAGCTGTTTTTT

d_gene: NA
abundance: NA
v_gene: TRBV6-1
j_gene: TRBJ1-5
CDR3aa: CASRWPADQPQHF
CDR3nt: TGTGCCAGCAGGTGGCCAGCTGATCAGCCCCAGCATTTT

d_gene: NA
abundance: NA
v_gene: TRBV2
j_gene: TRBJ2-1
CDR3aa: CASSADLAPINEQFF
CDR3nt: TGTGCCAGCAGTGCAGACCTAGCCCCGATCAATGAGCAGTTCTTC

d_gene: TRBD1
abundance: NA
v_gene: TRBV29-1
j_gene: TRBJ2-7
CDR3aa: CSGGAGQGFPYEQYF
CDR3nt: TGCAGCGGCGGGGCTGGACAGGGGTTCCCCTACGAGCAGTACTTC

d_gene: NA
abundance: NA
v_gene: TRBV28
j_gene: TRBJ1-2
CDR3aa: CASSLGGTNYGYTF
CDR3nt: TGTGCCAGCAGTTTAGGGGGCACTAACTATGGCTACACCTTC

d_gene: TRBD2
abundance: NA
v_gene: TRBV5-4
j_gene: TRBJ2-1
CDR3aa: CASSLTGLWLNNEQFF
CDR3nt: TGTGCCAGCAGCCTAACGGGACTATGGTTGAACAATGAGCAGTTCTTC

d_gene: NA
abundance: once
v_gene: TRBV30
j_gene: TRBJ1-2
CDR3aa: CAWNTPWGNYGYTF
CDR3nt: TGTGCCTGGAATACTCCATGGGGGAACTATGGCTACACCTTC

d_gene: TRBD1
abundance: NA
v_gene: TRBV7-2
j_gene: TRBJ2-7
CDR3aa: CASTPRRGNYEQYF
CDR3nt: TGTGCCAGCACCCCCCGCAGGGGGAACTACGAGCAGTACTTC

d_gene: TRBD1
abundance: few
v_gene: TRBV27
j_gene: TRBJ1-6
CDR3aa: CASSFRQGPNSPLHF
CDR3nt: TGTGCCAGCAGTTTCCGACAGGGCCCTAATTCACCCCTCCACTTT

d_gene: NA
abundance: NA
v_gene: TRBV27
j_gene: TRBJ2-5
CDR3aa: CASGPWQETQYF
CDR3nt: TGTGCCAGCGGACCTTGGCAAGAGACCCAGTACTTC

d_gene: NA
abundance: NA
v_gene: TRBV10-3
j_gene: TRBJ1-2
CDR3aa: CAIKRGDYGYTF
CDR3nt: TGTGCCATCAAGCGGGGCGACTATGGCTACACCTTC

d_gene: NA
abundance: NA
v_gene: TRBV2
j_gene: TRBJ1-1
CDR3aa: CASSEDRNTEAFF
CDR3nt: TGTGCCAGCAGTGAAGATAGGAACACTGAAGCTTTCTTT

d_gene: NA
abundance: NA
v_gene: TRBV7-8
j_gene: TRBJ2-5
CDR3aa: CASSSTRETQYF
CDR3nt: TGTGCCAGCAGCTCGACTCGGGAGACCCAGTACTTC

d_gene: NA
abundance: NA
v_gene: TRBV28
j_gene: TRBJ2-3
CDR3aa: CASSPPRVPDTQYF
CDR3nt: TGTGCCAGCAGTCCTCCCCGGGTCCCAGATACGCAGTATTTT

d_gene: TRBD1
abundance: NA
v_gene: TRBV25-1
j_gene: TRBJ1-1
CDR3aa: CASSSGGADIRRRTEAFF
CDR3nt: TGTGCCAGCAGTTCAGGGGGGGCCGATATCCGAAGGAGGACTGAAGCTTTCTTT

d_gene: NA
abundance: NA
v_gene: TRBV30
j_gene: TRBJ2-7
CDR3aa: CAWSVPPRGVNEQYF
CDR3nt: TGTGCCTGGAGTGTCCCACCGAGGGGAGTCAACGAGCAGTACTTC

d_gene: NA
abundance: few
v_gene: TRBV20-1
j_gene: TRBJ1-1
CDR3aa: CSARDRQEAFF
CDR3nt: TGCAGTGCTAGAGATCGGCAGGAAGCTTTCTTT

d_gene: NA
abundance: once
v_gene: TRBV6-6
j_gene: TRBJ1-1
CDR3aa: CASSYLVNTEAFF
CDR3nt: TGTGCCAGCAGTTACCTAGTGAACACTGAAGCTTTCTTT

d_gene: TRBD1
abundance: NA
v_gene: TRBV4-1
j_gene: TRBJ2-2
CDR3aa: CASSQDPDRGGTGELFF
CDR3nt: TGCGCCAGCAGCCAAGACCCGGACAGGGGTGGTACCGGGGAGCTGTTTTTT

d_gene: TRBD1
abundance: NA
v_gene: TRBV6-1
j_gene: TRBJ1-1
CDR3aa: CASSGIGTGGRNTEAFF
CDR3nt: TGTGCCAGCAGTGGCATCGGGACAGGGGGGCGGAACACTGAAGCTTTCTTT

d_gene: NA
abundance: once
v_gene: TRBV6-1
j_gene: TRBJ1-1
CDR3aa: CASSEHNRRAFF
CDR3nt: TGTGCCAGCAGTGAACATAACCGGAGGGCTTTCTTT

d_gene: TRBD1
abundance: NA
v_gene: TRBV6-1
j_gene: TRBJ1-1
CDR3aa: CASKDRANTEAFF
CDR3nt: TGTGCCAGCAAAGACAGGGCGAACACTGAAGCTTTCTTT

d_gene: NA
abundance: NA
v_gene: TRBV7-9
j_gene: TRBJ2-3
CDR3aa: CASSSTFSTDTQYF
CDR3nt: TGTGCCAGCAGCTCAACCTTTAGTACAGATACGCAGTATTTT

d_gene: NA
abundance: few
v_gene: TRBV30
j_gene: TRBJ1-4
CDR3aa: CAWGVNEKLFF
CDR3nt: TGTGCCTGGGGGGTTAATGAAAAACTGTTTTTT

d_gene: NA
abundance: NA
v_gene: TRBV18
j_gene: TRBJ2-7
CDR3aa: CASSQNPLALSYEQYF
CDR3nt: TGTGCCAGCTCCCAGAATCCATTGGCTCTCTCCTACGAGCAGTACTTC

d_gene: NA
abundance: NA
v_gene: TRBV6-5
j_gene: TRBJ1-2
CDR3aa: CASSPAGGATTF
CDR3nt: TGTGCCAGCAGTCCCGCGGGGGGCGCAACTACCTTC

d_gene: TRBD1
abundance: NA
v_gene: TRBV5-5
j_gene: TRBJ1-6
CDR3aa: CASSLQDRVGSPLHF
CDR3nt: TGTGCCAGCAGCTTACAGGACAGGGTTGGCTCACCCCTCCACTTT

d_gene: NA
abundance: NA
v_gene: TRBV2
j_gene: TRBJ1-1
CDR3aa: CASSVGRAAEAFF
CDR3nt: TGTGCCAGCAGTGTGGGCAGGGCGGCTGAAGCTTTCTTT

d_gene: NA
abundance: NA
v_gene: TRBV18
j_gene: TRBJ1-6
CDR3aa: CASSPEGSYSGSYNSPLHF
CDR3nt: TGTGCCAGCTCACCAGAAGGGAGTTACTCGGGCTCCTATAATTCACCCCTCCACTTT

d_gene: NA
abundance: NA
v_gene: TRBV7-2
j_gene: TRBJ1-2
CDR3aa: CASSLGVQPGGYTF
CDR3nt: TGTGCCAGCAGCTTAGGGGTTCAGCCGGGGGGCTACACCTTC

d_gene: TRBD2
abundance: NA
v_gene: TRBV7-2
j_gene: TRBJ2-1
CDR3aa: CASSSIGGFSYNEQFF
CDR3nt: TGTGCCAGCAGCTCGATCGGGGGGTTCTCCTACAATGAGCAGTTCTTC

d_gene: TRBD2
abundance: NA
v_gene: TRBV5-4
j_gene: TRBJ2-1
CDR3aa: CASSLGGTSLPYNEQFF
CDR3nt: TGTGCCAGCAGCCTAGGAGGGACTAGCCTTCCCTACAATGAGCAGTTCTTC

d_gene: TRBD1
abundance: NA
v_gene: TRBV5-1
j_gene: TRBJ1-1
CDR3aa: CASSPAGGSFTEAFF
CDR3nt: TGCGCCAGCAGCCCGGCAGGGGGCTCTTTCACTGAAGCTTTCTTT

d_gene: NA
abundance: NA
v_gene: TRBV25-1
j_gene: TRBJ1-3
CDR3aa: CASSASGGRGYFVNTIYF
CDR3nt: TGTGCCAGCAGCGCTTCCGGGGGACGGGGCTACTTCGTCAACACCATATATTTT

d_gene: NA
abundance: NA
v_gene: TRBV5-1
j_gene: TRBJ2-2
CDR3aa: CASSLGGAGTGELFF
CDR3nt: TGCGCCAGCAGCTTAGGAGGGGCCGGCACCGGGGAGCTGTTTTTT

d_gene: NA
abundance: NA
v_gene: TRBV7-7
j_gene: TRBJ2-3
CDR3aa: CASSLAFAGGTQYF
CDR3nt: TGTGCTAGCAGCTTAGCGTTCGCGGGTGGTACGCAGTATTTT

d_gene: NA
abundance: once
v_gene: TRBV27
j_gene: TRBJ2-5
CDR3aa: CASRTQETQYF
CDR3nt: TGTGCCAGCAGGACTCAAGAGACCCAGTACTTC

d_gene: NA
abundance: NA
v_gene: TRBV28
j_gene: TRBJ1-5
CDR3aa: CASSLGNQPQHF
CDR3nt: TGTGCCAGCAGTTTAGGGAATCAGCCCCAGCATTTT

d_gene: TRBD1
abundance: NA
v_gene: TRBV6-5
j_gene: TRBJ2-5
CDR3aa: CASRPGTARGETQYF
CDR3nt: TGTGCCAGCAGGCCCGGGACAGCGAGAGGGGAGACCCAGTACTTC

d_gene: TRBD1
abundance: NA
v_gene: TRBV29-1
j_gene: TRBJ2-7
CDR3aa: CSVDRDSDEQYF
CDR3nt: TGCAGCGTGGACAGGGATTCCGACGAGCAGTACTTC

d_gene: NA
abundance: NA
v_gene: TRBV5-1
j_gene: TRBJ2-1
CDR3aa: CASSLRLVDPYNEQFF
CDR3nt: TGCGCCAGCAGCTTAAGATTGGTGGACCCCTACAATGAGCAGTTCTTC

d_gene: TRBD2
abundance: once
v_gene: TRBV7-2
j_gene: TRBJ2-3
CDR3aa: CASSPGTSGITQYF
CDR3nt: TGTGCCAGCAGCCCCGGGACTAGCGGGATTACGCAGTATTTT

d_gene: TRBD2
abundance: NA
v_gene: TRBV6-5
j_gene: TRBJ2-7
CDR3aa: CASRMGLGYEQYF
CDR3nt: TGTGCCAGCAGAATGGGACTAGGTTACGAGCAGTACTTC

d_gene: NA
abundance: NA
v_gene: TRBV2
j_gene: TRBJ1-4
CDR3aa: CASSEVVVVGEKLFF
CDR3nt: TGTGCCAGCAGTGAAGTGGTGGTTGTGGGTGAAAAACTGTTTTTT

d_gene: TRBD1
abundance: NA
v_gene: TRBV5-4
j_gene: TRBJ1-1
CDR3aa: CASSLVQGARMNTEAFF
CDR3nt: TGTGCCAGCAGCTTGGTGCAGGGGGCGCGGATGAACACTGAAGCTTTCTTT

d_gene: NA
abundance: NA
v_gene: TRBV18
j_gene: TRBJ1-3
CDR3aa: CASSLTDRSGNTIYF
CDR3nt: TGTGCCAGCTCACTTACAGACAGGTCTGGAAACACCATATATTTT

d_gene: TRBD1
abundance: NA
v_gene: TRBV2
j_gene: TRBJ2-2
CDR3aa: CASSGQGVTTGELFF
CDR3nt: TGTGCCAGCAGTGGACAGGGGGTTACCACCGGGGAGCTGTTTTTT

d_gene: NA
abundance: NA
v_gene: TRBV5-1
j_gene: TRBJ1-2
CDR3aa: CASSPRSLDNYGYTF
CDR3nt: TGCGCCAGCAGCCCCCGGTCGTTAGATAACTATGGCTACACCTTC

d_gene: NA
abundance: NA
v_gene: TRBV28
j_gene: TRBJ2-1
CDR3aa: CASRTPGPNEQFF
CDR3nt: TGTGCCAGCAGAACCCCAGGACCTAATGAGCAGTTCTTC

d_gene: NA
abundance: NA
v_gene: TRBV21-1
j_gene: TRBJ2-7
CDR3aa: CASSKLFRYYRAACEQYF
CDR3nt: TGTGCCAGCAGCAAATTGTTTCGTTACTACAGGGCGGCCTGCGAGCAGTACTTC

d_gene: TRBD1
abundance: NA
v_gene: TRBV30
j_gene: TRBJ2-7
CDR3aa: CAWSARGRDSHEQYF
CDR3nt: TGTGCCTGGAGTGCGAGGGGGCGCGATTCCCACGAGCAGTACTTC

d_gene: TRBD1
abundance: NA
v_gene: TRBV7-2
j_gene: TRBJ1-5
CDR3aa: CASSLNRGGGNQPQHF
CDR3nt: TGTGCCAGCAGCTTAAACAGGGGTGGGGGCAATCAGCCCCAGCATTTT

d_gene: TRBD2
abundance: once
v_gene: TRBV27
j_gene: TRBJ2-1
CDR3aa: CASRGPGGASNQQFF
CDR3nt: TGTGCCAGCAGGGGGCCCGGGGGGGCCTCCAATCAGCAGTTCTTC

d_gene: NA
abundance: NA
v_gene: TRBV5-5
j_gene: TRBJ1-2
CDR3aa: CASSFSPADGYTF
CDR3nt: TGTGCCAGCAGCTTTTCTCCCGCGGATGGCTACACCTTC